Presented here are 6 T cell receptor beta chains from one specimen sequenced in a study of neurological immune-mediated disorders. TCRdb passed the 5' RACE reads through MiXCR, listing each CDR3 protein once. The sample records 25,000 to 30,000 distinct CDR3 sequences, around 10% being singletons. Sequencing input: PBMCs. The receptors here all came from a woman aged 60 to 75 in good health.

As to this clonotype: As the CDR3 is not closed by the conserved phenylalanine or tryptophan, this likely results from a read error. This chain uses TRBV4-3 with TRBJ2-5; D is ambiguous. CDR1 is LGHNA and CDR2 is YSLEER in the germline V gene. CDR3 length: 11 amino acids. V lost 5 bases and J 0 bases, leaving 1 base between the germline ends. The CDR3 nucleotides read TGCGCCAGCAGCTACCAAGAGACCCAGTACTTA. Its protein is CASSYQETQYL.

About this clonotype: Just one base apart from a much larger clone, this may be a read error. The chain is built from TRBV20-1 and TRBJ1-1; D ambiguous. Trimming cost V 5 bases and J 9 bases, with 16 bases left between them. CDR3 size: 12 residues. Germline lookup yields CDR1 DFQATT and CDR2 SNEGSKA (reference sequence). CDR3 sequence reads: CSASHGRTKAFF. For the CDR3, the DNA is TGCAGTGCTTCTCACGGGAGGACTAAAGCTTTCTTT.

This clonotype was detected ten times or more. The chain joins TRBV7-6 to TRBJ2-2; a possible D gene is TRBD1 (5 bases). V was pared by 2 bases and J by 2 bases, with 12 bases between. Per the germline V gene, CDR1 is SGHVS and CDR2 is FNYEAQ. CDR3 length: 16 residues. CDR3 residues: CASSLIRQGNTGELFF. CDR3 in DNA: TGTGCCAGCAGCTTAATACGCCAGGGAAACACCGGGGAGCTGTTTTTT.

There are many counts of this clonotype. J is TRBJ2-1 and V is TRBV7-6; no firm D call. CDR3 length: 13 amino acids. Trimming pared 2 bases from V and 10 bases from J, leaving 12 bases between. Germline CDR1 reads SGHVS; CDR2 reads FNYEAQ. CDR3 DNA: TGTGCCAGCAGCTTAAGTGCCAGCGAAGAGCAGTTCTTC. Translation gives CASSLSASEEQFF.

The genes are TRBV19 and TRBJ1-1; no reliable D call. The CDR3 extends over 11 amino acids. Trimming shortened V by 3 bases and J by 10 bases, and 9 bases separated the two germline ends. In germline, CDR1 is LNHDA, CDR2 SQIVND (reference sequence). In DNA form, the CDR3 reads TGTGCCAGTAGTATCGGGTCACGAGCTTTCTTT. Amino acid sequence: CASSIGSRAFF.

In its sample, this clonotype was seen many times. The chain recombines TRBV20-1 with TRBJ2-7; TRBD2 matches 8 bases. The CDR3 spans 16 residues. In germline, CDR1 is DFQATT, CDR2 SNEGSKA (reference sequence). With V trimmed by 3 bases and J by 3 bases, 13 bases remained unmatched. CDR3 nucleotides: TGCAGTGCTAGGGATGTGGCGGGGGGATTTTTCTACGAGCAGTACTTC. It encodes CSARDVAGGFFYEQYF.